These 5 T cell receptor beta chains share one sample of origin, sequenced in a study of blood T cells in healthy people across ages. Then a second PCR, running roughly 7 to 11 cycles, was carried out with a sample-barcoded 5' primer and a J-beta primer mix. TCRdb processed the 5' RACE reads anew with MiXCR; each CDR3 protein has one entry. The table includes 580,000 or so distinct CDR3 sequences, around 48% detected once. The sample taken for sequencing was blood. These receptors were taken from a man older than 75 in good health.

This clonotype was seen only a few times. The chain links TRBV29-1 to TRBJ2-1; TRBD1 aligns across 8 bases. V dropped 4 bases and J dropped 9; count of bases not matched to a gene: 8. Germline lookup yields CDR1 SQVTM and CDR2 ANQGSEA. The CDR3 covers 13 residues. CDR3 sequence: CSVVYRGVGEQFF. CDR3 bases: TGCAGCGTTGTGTACAGGGGGGTAGGTGAGCAGTTCTTC.

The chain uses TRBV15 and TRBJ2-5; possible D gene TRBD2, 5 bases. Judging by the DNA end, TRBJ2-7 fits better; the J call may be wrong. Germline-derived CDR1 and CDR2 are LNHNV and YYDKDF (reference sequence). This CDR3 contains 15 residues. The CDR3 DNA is TGTGCCACCAGCAGAGATCCGGGATCGGGCTACGAGCAGTACTTC. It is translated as CATSRDPGSGYEQYF.

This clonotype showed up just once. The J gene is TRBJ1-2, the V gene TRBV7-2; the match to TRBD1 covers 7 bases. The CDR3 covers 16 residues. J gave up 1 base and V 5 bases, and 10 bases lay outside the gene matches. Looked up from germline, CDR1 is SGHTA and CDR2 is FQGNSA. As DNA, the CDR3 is TGTGCCAGCAGCGCAGGGGGTGGGGCTTTTAACTATGGCTACACCTTC. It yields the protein CASSAGGGAFNYGYTF.

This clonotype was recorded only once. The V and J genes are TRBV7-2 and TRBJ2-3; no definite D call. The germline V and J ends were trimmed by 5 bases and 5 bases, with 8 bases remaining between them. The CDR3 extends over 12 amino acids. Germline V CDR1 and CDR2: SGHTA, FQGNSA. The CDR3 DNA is TGTGCCAGCAGCGGGCAACGAGATACGCAGTATTTT. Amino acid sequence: CASSGQRDTQYF.

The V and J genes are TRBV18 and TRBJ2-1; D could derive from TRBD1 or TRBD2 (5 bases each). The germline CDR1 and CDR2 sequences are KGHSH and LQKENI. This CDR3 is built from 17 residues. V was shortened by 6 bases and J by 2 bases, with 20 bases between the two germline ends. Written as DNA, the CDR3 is TGTGCCAGCTCGGCCGCAGTGGCAGGGACCGCCTACAATGAGCAGTTCTTC. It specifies CASSAAVAGTAYNEQFF.